Listed below are T cell receptor beta chains from one sample, sequenced in a study of read filtering for tumor transcriptome and immune sequencing. A single record per CDR3 protein comes from TCRdb applying MiXCR to the reads. Of roughly 130,000 distinct CDR3 sequences in the sample, 10% to 15% were seen once. Specimen: a population of CD138-negative cells sorted from bone marrow. These receptor sequences come from a donor at least 40 years old with multiple myeloma. Each CDR3 is given with its conserved first and last residue. Fields, in order: J gene, clone size, V gene, D gene, CDR3 DNA, CDR3 protein. A D gene is named only where the DNA matches it firmly. A row's size may be missing; if present it is once, few, many or a size class.

>TRBJ2-7|many|TRBV20-1|NA
TGCAGTACCAAAGGGGGACCTACCTACGAGCAGTACTTC
CSTKGGPTYEQYF
>TRBJ1-5|many|TRBV19|TRBD1
TGTGCCAGTAGTTCAGGGGGAATTGACAATCAGCCCCAGCATTTT
CASSSGGIDNQPQHF
>TRBJ2-5|few|TRBV28|NA
TGTGCCAGCACTCCGGGGGCGACAATCCAAGAGACCCAGTACTTC
CASTPGATIQETQYF
>TRBJ1-5|NA|TRBV5-1|TRBD1
TGCACCAGCAGCTTGTTAGGACAGGCGGAGCCCCGGCATTTT
CTSSLLGQAEPRHF
>TRBJ1-1|many|TRBV6-5|NA
TGTGCCAGCTCCCGGACCTTGAACACTGAAGCTTTCTTT
CASSRTLNTEAFF
>TRBJ1-5|few|TRBV19|TRBD1
TGTGCCAGTAGATCAAACCTGGGGTGGACAGGCAACAATCAGCCCCAGCATTTT
CASRSNLGWTGNNQPQHF
>TRBJ2-7|NA|TRBV13|NA
TGTGCCAGCAGCCGCAGGGTGGGGGAGCAGTACTTC
CASSRRVGEQYF
>TRBJ1-5|many|TRBV18|NA
TGTGCCAGCTCACCAATCAGGGCAGGGGTTTCCAATCAGCCCCAGCATTTT
CASSPIRAGVSNQPQHF
>TRBJ2-7|NA|TRBV20-1|NA
TGCAGTGCTTATAGTGGGAGTCCGTACGACGAGCAGTACTTC
CSAYSGSPYDEQYF
>TRBJ1-1|few|TRBV20-1|NA
TGCAGTGCTAGAGAACAGGGTGGCACTGAAGCTTTCTTT
CSAREQGGTEAFF
>TRBJ1-1|many|TRBV28|NA
TGTGCCAGCAGTTGGGCAGACCCAGGGGCTTTCTTT
CASSWADPGAFF
>TRBJ1-5|many|TRBV12-3/TRBV12-4|NA
TGTGCCAGCAGCCCCTCCGGACGGATCTGGGAGCCCCAGCATTTT
CASSPSGRIWEPQHF
>TRBJ2-7|NA|TRBV18|TRBD2
TGTGCCAGCCCACCAGGCGGACTAGCGGGGAAGGAAGAGCAGTACTTC
CASPPGGLAGKEEQYF
>TRBJ2-5|NA|TRBV21-1|NA
TGTGCCAGCAGCAAAATTCCCGGGACTAGTGAGGAGGAGACCCAGTACTTC
CASSKIPGTSEEETQYF
>TRBJ1-1|NA|TRBV6-5|TRBD1
TGTGCCAGCAGTCCAGGGACAGGGGGCTCTGAAGCTTTCTTT
CASSPGTGGSEAFF
>TRBJ2-1|many|TRBV20-1|NA
TGCAGTGCTAGACAGGGACCTCTCTATGAGCAGTTCTTC
CSARQGPLYEQFF
>TRBJ1-1|many|TRBV19|NA
TGTGCCAGTAGTATCGGGACCGAAGCTAAAGCTTTCTTT
CASSIGTEAKAFF
>TRBJ2-7|few|TRBV7-9|NA
TGTGCCAGCCTGGGAGGGGGACACGATTACGAGCAGTACTTC
CASLGGGHDYEQYF
>TRBJ2-3|many|TRBV29-1|NA
TGCAGCGCCGTTCCATCGGGGGGCTTCACAGATACGCAGTATTTT
CSAVPSGGFTDTQYF
>TRBJ2-1|many|TRBV18|NA
TGTGCCAGCTCACCAAGGATAGACCTTGAGCAGTTCTTC
CASSPRIDLEQFF
>TRBJ1-5|many|TRBV7-2|NA
TGTGCCAGCAGCCTGTGGGACGCCTTCAATCAGCCCCAGCATTTT
CASSLWDAFNQPQHF
>TRBJ2-5|many|TRBV20-1|NA
TGCAGTGCGAATGGTGGGGGCCTGGATCAAGAGACCCAGTACTTC
CSANGGGLDQETQYF
>TRBJ2-1|many|TRBV7-8|NA
TGTGCCAGCAGCTTAGAACACAACAATGAGCAGTTCTTC
CASSLEHNNEQFF
>TRBJ2-1|many|TRBV20-1|TRBD2
TGCAGTGCTACAACCGGCCGGGGGGGCTACAATGAGCAGTTCTTC
CSATTGRGGYNEQFF
>TRBJ1-1|many|TRBV9|NA
TGTGCCAGCAGCAACCAACTCGGGGGAACTGAAGCTTTCTTT
CASSNQLGGTEAFF
>TRBJ2-3|many|TRBV20-1|NA
TGCAGTGCTAGAATGGGACTGATCACAGATACGCAGTATTTT
CSARMGLITDTQYF
>TRBJ2-7|many|TRBV5-1|TRBD2
TGCGCCAGCAGCTTGGAAGGGACTACAGGCGAGCAGTACTTC
CASSLEGTTGEQYF
>TRBJ1-1|many|TRBV21-1|NA
TGTGCCAGCAGCATTTTCCGGGGCCCGCTTCAAGCTTTCTTT
CASSIFRGPLQAFF
>TRBJ1-5|few|TRBV25-1|NA
TGTGCCAGCAGTGACGGTAGGGGATCTGGCAATCAGCCCCAGCATTTT
CASSDGRGSGNQPQHF
>TRBJ2-1|many|TRBV6-5|NA
TGTGCCAGCAGTTACTCCACTCTGAATGAGCAGTTCTTC
CASSYSTLNEQFF
>TRBJ2-7|few|TRBV6-6|NA
TGTGCCAGCAGTTATCGGGACGTAGCCTCCTACGAGCAGTACTTC
CASSYRDVASYEQYF
>TRBJ2-3|many|TRBV3-1|NA
TGTGCCAGCAGCCAAGATCGAGGGGAGACTAGCACAGATACGCAGTATTTT
CASSQDRGETSTDTQYF
>TRBJ2-2|many|TRBV28|NA
TGTGCCAGCAGTGCAACAGGTTGGAACGCCGGGGAGCTGTTTTTT
CASSATGWNAGELFF
>TRBJ2-7|many|TRBV12-3/TRBV12-4|NA
TGTGCCAGCAGCCGCGGACAGATCTACGAGCAGTACTTC
CASSRGQIYEQYF
>TRBJ2-5|few|TRBV20-1|NA
TGCAGTGCTAATCCGAGAGAGACCCAGTACTTC
CSANPRETQYF
>TRBJ2-5|NA|TRBV2|NA
TGTGCCAGCAGTCCCACTAGGGGCAAAGAGACCCAGTACTTC
CASSPTRGKETQYF
>TRBJ2-7|many|TRBV28|TRBD2
TGTGCCAGCAGTCTAGCGGGATACTACGAGCAGTACTTC
CASSLAGYYEQYF
>TRBJ2-1|many|TRBV7-9|NA
TGTGCCAGCAGCCCCTCTAGCGTCAGCTCCTACAATGAGCAGTTCTTC
CASSPSSVSSYNEQFF
>TRBJ2-2|many|TRBV5-6|TRBD2
TGTGCCAGCAGCTTTATAGCGGGGACCGCGAACACCGGGGAGCTGTTTTTT
CASSFIAGTANTGELFF
>TRBJ2-1|many|TRBV2|NA
TGTGCCAGCAGAGGATTAGGGGATGAGCAGTTCTTC
CASRGLGDEQFF
>TRBJ2-3|many|TRBV29-1|NA
TGCAGCGTTGAAGCCCAGATCCCGGCCCCAGATACGCAGTATTTT
CSVEAQIPAPDTQYF
>TRBJ2-1|NA|TRBV10-3|TRBD1
TGTGCCATCCTCGGACAGGGGGCTAGCAATGAGCAGTTCTTC
CAILGQGASNEQFF
>TRBJ2-4|many|TRBV7-9|NA
TGTGCCAGCACCCAGAGGGGGTTTGGCATTCAGTACTTC
CASTQRGFGIQYF
>TRBJ2-1|many|TRBV29-1|TRBD1
TGCAGCGTCGACGGTCAGTCAGGGGGCCCTGAGCAGTTCTTC
CSVDGQSGGPEQFF
>TRBJ2-1|many|TRBV4-1|TRBD2
TGCGCCAGCAGCCCCCGGATAGCGGGGGGCCAAGACAATGAGCAGTTCTTC
CASSPRIAGGQDNEQFF
>TRBJ2-7|NA|TRBV12-3/TRBV12-4|NA
TGTGCCAGCAGCAGCCAGACAGGAATGTTTTACGAGCAGTACTTC
CASSSQTGMFYEQYF
>TRBJ1-1|many|TRBV7-9|NA
TGTGCCAGCAGCAGTCCCCCGCACACTGAAGCTTTCTTT
CASSSPPHTEAFF
>TRBJ1-1|many|TRBV20-1|NA
TGCAGTGCTAGAGATGCCGCCAGGACAGAGTCGAACACTGAAGCTTTCTTT
CSARDAARTESNTEAFF
>TRBJ2-5|NA|TRBV28|NA
TGTGCCAGCAGTTCGAGGGTTGGGGCAAGGGAGACCCAGTACTTC
CASSSRVGARETQYF
>TRBJ2-5|few|TRBV3-1|TRBD2
TGTGCCAGCAGCCGGACTAGCGTGGAGACCCAGTACTTC
CASSRTSVETQYF
>TRBJ2-4|few|TRBV12-3/TRBV12-4|NA
TGTGCCAGCAGTCCAATGCTGACACTAGCCAAAAACATTCAGTACTTC
CASSPMLTLAKNIQYF
>TRBJ2-1|many|TRBV7-3|NA
TGTGCCAGCAGCCCGGACCCGGGGCCCCCCAGGGTTGAGCAGTTCTTC
CASSPDPGPPRVEQFF